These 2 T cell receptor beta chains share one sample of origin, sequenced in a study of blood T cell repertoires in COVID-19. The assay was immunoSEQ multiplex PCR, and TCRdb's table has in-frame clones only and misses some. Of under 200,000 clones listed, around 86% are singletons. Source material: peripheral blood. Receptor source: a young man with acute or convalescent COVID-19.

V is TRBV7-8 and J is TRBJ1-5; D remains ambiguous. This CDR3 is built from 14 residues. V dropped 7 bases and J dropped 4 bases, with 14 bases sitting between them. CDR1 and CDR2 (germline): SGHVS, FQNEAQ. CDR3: CASTRYTGNQPQHF. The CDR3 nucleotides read TGTGCCAGCACGCGATACACGGGAAATCAGCCCCAGCATTTT.

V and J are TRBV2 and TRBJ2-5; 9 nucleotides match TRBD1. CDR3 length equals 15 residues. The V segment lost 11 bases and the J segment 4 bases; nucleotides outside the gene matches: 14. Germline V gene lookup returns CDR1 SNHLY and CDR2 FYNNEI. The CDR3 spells CACTPSGTGRETQYF. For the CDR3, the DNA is TGTGCCTGCACCCCATCGGGGACAGGGCGAGAGACCCAGTACTTC.